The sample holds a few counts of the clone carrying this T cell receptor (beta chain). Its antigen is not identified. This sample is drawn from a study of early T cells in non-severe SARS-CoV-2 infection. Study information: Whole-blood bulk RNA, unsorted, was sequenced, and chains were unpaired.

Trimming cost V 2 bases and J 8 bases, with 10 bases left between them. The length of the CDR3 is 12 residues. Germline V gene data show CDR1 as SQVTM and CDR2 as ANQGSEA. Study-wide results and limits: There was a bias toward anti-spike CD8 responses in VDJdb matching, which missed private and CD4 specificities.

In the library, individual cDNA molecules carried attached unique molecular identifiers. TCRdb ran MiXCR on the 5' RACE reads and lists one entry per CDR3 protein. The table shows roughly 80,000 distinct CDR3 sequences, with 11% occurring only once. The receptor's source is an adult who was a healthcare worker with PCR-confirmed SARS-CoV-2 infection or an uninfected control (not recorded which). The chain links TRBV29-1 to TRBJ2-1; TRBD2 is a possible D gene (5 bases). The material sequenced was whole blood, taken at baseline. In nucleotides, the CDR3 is TGCAGCGTTGAACTCGCGGGCGATGAGCAGTTCTTC. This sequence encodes CSVELAGDEQFF.